This entry describes one TCR beta chain. What this receptor recognizes is not known. Per-nucleotide qualities are absent, and no much larger clonotype sits a single base away. The immunoSEQ Assay, a bias-controlled multiplex PCR, was used to amplify TCRbeta CDR3 regions from genomic DNA. In the source study's methods: Within the assay, amplification of reference gene primers was used to estimate how many nucleated cells each sample contained. Sequence reads were collapsed and filtered to measure the absolute abundance of every unique TCRbeta CDR3 rearrangement. For each sample, productive Simpson clonality was calculated as the square root of Simpson's diversity index across productive rearrangements. TCRdb took this table from immuneACCESS and kept in-frame rearrangements with V and J called. Such tables lack part of the clones; where checked against another copy, unresolved V genes explain under half of the gap, and the rest is unexplained. V and J calls and clone size are copied from that table; D and trimming were computed from the DNA. This sample holds approximately 90,000 clones; 86% were observed only once. The ten largest make up approximately 6.8% of the sample.

The sample belongs to a study of blood T cell repertoires in COVID-19 (TCRdb year 2020). Looking at the study overall: Samples covering the acute and convalescent phases of COVID-19 were provided by collaborators in the United States, Italy and Spain. The repertoires were released in a freely available public database meant as a resource for research on the immune response to SARS-CoV-2. Subjects who had been exposed to COVID-19, were actively infected with it, or had recovered from it provided the deeply sampled blood TCRbeta repertoires that made up the dataset. The samples were drawn from two sources: the first 160 participants of the ongoing ImmuneRACE study, and approximately 1,300 subjects contributed by 6 global collaborators. Sample metadata almost always included a de-identified subject ID, COVID-19 status, age in years and sex. Where HLA class I and class II types were available, the types were taken from metadata supplied by the sample provider, not from assay-based typing. The prospective study material was composed of cDNA or gDNA derived from T cells, B-cell-depleted T cells, or PBMCs. Points the paper makes about the study in general: How much clinical and demographic metadata was included differed by source and by participant, and the metadata was provided uncurated.

The CDR3 has 15 amino acids, counting the end cysteine and phenylalanine. The only DNA kept is the CDR3, 45 bases in frame from the first base. The germline V gene provides CDR1 MNHEY and CDR2 SVGEGT. V is shortened by 2 bases, J by 2 bases, and the region joining them spans 12 bases. Collaborating institutions collected whole blood in K2EDTA tubes following their own protocols. For TCRbeta analysis, collaborator samples were shipped as frozen whole blood, as isolated PBMCs, or as DNA extracted from either sample type. The chain couples TRBV6-2 or TRBV6-3 to TRBJ1-2; a tentative D match to TRBD1 spans 5 bases. The TCR originated in a man aged 60 to 69 with acute or convalescent COVID-19. Material for sequencing was peripheral blood. The DNA sequence is given as TGTGCCAGCAGTTACCATAGGGGAGGAAACTATGGCTACACCTTC. This gives the protein CASSYHRGGNYGYTF.